This entry features one TCR beta chain sequence. The target antigen is unknown. This sample is part of a study of post-analysis software for immune sequencing data. Across the whole study: Secondary progressive, relapsing-remitting and progressive-relapsing multiple sclerosis were among the included disease courses. Whole-study results and caveats: The normalized Chao1 diversity of multiple sclerosis patients was significantly lower than that of controls. Controls had lower frequencies than patients of four or five TRBV segments, which included TRBV5-6, TRBV5-1 and TRBV20-1. Same-batch preparations were strongly co-clustered by F measure.

The TCR beta cDNA libraries carried unique molecular identifiers. The yield from around 1 to 10 million T cells was 500,000 or so cDNA molecules in total. A single record per CDR3 protein comes from TCRdb applying MiXCR to the PCR reads. The sample has 550,000 to 700,000 distinct CDR3 sequences; around 47% are singletons. Germline V gene lookup returns CDR1 DFQATT and CDR2 SNEGSKA (reference sequence). V was cut by 0 bases and J by 3 bases, with 15 bases left in between. The CDR3 loop spans 15 amino acids. The clonotype comes from a girl aged 10-17 years with multiple sclerosis. The sequenced material came from blood. The chain recombines TRBV20-1 with TRBJ2-7, with a possible D match to TRBD1 (6 bases). CDR3 region: CSARDPRGVGYEQYF. DNA of the CDR3: TGCAGTGCTAGAGATCCCAGGGGCGTTGGCTACGAGCAGTACTTC.